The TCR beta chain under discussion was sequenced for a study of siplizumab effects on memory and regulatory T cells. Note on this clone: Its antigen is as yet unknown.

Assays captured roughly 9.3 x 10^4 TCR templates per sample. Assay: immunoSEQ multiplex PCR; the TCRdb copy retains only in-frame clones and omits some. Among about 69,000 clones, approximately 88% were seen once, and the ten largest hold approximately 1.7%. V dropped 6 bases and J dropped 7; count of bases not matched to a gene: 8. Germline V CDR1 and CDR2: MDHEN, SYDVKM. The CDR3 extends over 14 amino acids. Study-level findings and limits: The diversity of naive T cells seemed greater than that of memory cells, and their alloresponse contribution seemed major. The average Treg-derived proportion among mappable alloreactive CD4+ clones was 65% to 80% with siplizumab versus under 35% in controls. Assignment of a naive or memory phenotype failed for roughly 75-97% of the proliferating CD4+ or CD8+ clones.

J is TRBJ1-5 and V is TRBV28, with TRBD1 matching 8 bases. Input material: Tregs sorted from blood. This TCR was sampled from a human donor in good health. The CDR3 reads CASSKRTGRQPQHF. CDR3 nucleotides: TGTGCCAGCAGCAAAAGGACAGGGCGGCAGCCCCAGCATTTT.